These 5 T cell receptor beta chains were all obtained from the same sample, sequenced in a study of T cell repertoires in cytomegalovirus infection. TCRdb reanalysed the reads using MiXCR and keeps one entry per CDR3 protein. The sample has roughly 720,000 distinct CDR3 sequences, 35% to 40% seen once. The sequencing sample was made of PBMCs. Receptors originate from a human donor in good health (CMV status not recorded). Some clones in this sample may be carry-over from other donors' samples.

The CDR3 region is CASSYEGIGYTF. As DNA, the CDR3 is TGTGCCAGCAGTTACGAGGGTATTGGCTACACCTTC. The chain is built from TRBV6-8 and TRBJ1-2; no clear D gene. V lost 2 bases to trimming and J lost 7 bases, with 8 bases between them. The length of the CDR3 is 12 residues. The germline V gene encodes CDR1 MNHGY and CDR2 SAAAGT.

This clonotype appeared a few times. The J gene is TRBJ2-5, the V gene TRBV7-9, with unresolved D. V was cut by 0 bases and J by 5 bases, with 19 bases left in between. Germline V CDR1 and CDR2: SEHNR, FQNEAQ (reference sequence). The CDR3 is 17 amino acids. The CDR3 region has the DNA TGTGCCAGCAGCTTAGCCGTCCGGGTTGGAGTGGGCGAGACCCAGTACTTC. It is translated as CASSLAVRVGVGETQYF. Complete variable domain (other parts from reference TRBV7-9 and TRBJ2-5): DTGVSQNPRHKITKRGQNVTFRCDPISEHNRLYWYRQTLGQGPEFLTYFQNEAQLEKSRLLSDRFSAERPKGSFSTLEIQRTEQGDSAMYLCASSLAVRVGVGETQYFGPGTRLLVL.

This chain connects TRBV7-9 to TRBJ1-3; no clear D gene. Germline CDR1 reads SEHNR; CDR2 reads FQNEAQ (reference sequence). This CDR3 has 21 amino acids. V was pared by 0 bases and J by 4 bases, with 28 bases between. CDR3 nucleotide sequence: TGTGCCAGCAGCTTAGCAACATTCGGGCCAGAGGATCGGAGAGCGGGAAACACCATATATTTT. Translation: CASSLATFGPEDRRAGNTIYF.

This clonotype occurred a few times. The chain employs TRBV28 and TRBJ1-4; D call uncertain. CDR1 is MDHEN, CDR2 SYDVKM, per germline. This CDR3 contains 14 residues. V was pared by 6 bases and J by 0 bases, with 8 bases between. Written as DNA, the CDR3 is TGTGCCAGCAGCCGCAGACCAACTAATGAAAAACTGTTTTTT. Its protein is CASSRRPTNEKLFF.

J is TRBJ2-7 and V is TRBV6-1; the match to TRBD1 covers 7 bases. V lost 4 bases, J lost 3 bases, and 3 bases stayed unmatched. The CDR3 consists of 13 residues. Germline-derived CDR1 and CDR2 are MNHNS and SASEGT. This chain's CDR3 is CASSAYRGYEQYF. The CDR3 coding sequence is TGTGCCAGCAGTGCCTACAGGGGCTACGAGCAGTACTTC.